A selection of T cell receptor beta chains follows, all from one sample in a study of cytomegalovirus exposure and HLA in healthy donors. Some clones are missing from TCRdb's copy, which holds only in-frame ones; the method was immunoSEQ multiplex PCR. In the table there are over 200,000 clones, around 70% of which are singletons. The sequencing input was PBMCs. Receptors originate from a man aged 35-49 years in good health and CMV-seropositive. The CDR3 runs from the conserved cysteine through the conserved F or W. D genes are given only for firm matches. A row's size may be missing; if present it is once, few, many or a size class.

V: TRBV29-1
D: -
size: -
J: TRBJ2-2
CDR3: CSVGRLDGELFF
DNA: TGCAGCGTTGGACGACTAGACGGGGAGCTGTTTTTT

V: TRBV19
D: -
size: -
J: TRBJ2-7
CDR3: CASSPSGGSSYEQYF
DNA: TGTGCCAGTAGTCCCTCCGGTGGGAGCTCCTACGAGCAGTACTTC

V: TRBV15
D: -
size: once
J: TRBJ1-3
CDR3: CATSVGEGNTIYF
DNA: TGTGCCACCAGCGTAGGGGAAGGAAACACCATATATTTT

V: TRBV6-5
D: -
size: -
J: TRBJ1-1
CDR3: CASSSRTANTEAFF
DNA: TGTGCCAGCAGTTCCAGGACAGCGAACACTGAAGCTTTCTTT

V: TRBV27
D: -
size: -
J: TRBJ1-2
CDR3: CASSPGQGTLNYAYTF
DNA: TGTGCCAGCAGTCCCGGTCAGGGGACCCTTAACTATGCCTACACCTTC

V: TRBV13
D: -
size: few
J: TRBJ1-2
CDR3: CASSSPGRSGYTF
DNA: TGTGCCAGCAGTTCTCCCGGGAGGAGTGGCTACACCTTC

V: TRBV28
D: -
size: -
J: TRBJ2-4
CDR3: CASSSDGVAKNIQYF
DNA: TGTGCCAGCAGTTCGGACGGGGTCGCCAAAAACATTCAGTACTTC

V: TRBV2
D: -
size: many
J: TRBJ2-3
CDR3: CASTSGSTQYF
DNA: TGTGCCAGCACCAGTGGGAGTACGCAGTATTTT

V: TRBV29-1
D: TRBD1
size: -
J: TRBJ2-1
CDR3: CSATGGGEQFF
DNA: TGCAGCGCGACAGGGGGGGGTGAGCAGTTCTTC

V: TRBV5-1
D: TRBD2
size: -
J: TRBJ2-7
CDR3: CASSWGLAGDEQYF
DNA: TGCGCCAGCAGCTGGGGACTAGCGGGGGACGAGCAGTACTTC

V: TRBV5-4
D: -
size: few
J: TRBJ1-3
CDR3: CASRQTGRGNTIYF
DNA: TGTGCCAGCAGGCAAACCGGGAGGGGAAACACCATATATTTT

V: TRBV19
D: -
size: -
J: TRBJ1-3
CDR3: CASSVQASSGNTIYF
DNA: TGTGCCAGTAGCGTCCAGGCGAGCTCTGGAAACACCATATATTTT

V: TRBV5-4
D: TRBD1
size: -
J: TRBJ2-7
CDR3: CASSFTGGRHEQYF
DNA: TGTGCCAGCAGCTTCACAGGGGGTCGTCACGAGCAGTACTTC

V: TRBV6-5
D: TRBD2
size: -
J: TRBJ2-3
CDR3: CASSYAGDTDTQYF
DNA: TGTGCCAGCAGTTACGCGGGGGACACAGATACGCAGTATTTT

V: TRBV18
D: TRBD1
size: -
J: TRBJ2-7
CDR3: CASSRAPQRQGYEQYF
DNA: TGTGCCAGCTCACGGGCGCCCCAAAGACAGGGGTACGAGCAGTACTTC

V: TRBV5-1
D: -
size: -
J: TRBJ1-5
CDR3: CASSWGGNNQPQHF
DNA: TGCGCCAGCAGCTGGGGGGGGAACAATCAGCCCCAGCATTTT

V: TRBV2
D: TRBD2
size: few
J: TRBJ2-3
CDR3: CARSSLATSTDTQYF
DNA: TGTGCCCGGTCTTCACTAGCGACTAGCACAGATACGCAGTATTTT

V: TRBV6-5
D: TRBD1
size: -
J: TRBJ1-1
CDR3: CASSEKTGVGTEAFF
DNA: TGTGCCAGCAGCGAAAAGACAGGGGTGGGCACTGAAGCTTTCTTT

V: TRBV5-5
D: TRBD1
size: -
J: TRBJ2-7
CDR3: CASSLEGQVNYEQYF
DNA: TGTGCCAGCAGCTTGGAGGGACAGGTTAACTACGAGCAGTACTTC

V: TRBV19
D: TRBD1
size: -
J: TRBJ1-5
CDR3: CASSSTGGGQPQHF
DNA: TGTGCCAGTAGTAGCACAGGGGGCGGTCAGCCCCAGCATTTT

V: TRBV6-6
D: TRBD1
size: -
J: TRBJ1-3
CDR3: CASSARGTDSGNTIYF
DNA: TGTGCCAGCAGTGCGAGGGGGACAGACTCTGGAAACACCATATATTTT

V: TRBV5-4
D: TRBD2
size: few
J: TRBJ2-7
CDR3: CASSLLAGGRYEQYF
DNA: TGTGCCAGCAGCTTACTAGCGGGGGGCCGCTACGAGCAGTACTTC

V: TRBV29-1
D: TRBD1
size: -
J: TRBJ2-2
CDR3: CSVDRANTGELFF
DNA: TGCAGCGTGGACAGGGCGAACACCGGGGAGCTGTTTTTT

V: TRBV4-2
D: -
size: once
J: TRBJ2-2
CDR3: CASSPWGDTGELFF
DNA: TGTGCCAGCAGCCCGTGGGGGGACACCGGGGAGCTGTTTTTT

V: TRBV28
D: TRBD1
size: -
J: TRBJ2-7
CDR3: CASSFGVRTGVGYEQYF
DNA: TGTGCCAGCAGTTTCGGGGTCAGAACAGGGGTAGGGTACGAGCAGTACTTC

V: TRBV7-6
D: -
size: once
J: TRBJ2-5
CDR3: CASSLEDSLTRYF
DNA: TGTGCCAGCAGCTTAGAGGACAGCTTAACCCGGTACTTC

V: TRBV15
D: -
size: -
J: TRBJ2-1
CDR3: CATSRDLDSRRFF
DNA: TGTGCCACCAGCAGAGATTTGGACTCGCGGCGGTTCTTC

V: TRBV4-3
D: TRBD2
size: -
J: TRBJ2-1
CDR3: CASSRLAGVYNEQFF
DNA: TGCGCCAGCAGCCGACTAGCGGGGGTCTACAATGAGCAGTTCTTC

V: TRBV5-1
D: -
size: -
J: TRBJ2-1
CDR3: CASSSYPSTRGAYNEQFF
DNA: TGCGCCAGCAGCTCTTACCCGTCGACCAGGGGAGCCTACAATGAGCAGTTCTTC

V: TRBV4-1
D: TRBD1
size: -
J: TRBJ1-1
CDR3: CASGHTTGMNTEAFF
DNA: TGCGCCAGCGGCCATACGACAGGGATGAACACTGAAGCTTTCTTT

V: TRBV7-9
D: -
size: -
J: TRBJ1-2
CDR3: CASSSDSNYGYTF
DNA: TGTGCCAGCAGCTCTGACAGTAACTATGGCTACACCTTC

V: TRBV6-1
D: -
size: once
J: TRBJ2-5
CDR3: CASMGGLGETQYF
DNA: TGTGCCAGCATGGGGGGTCTGGGAGAGACCCAGTACTTC

V: TRBV5-1
D: -
size: -
J: TRBJ2-5
CDR3: CASSRDGGETQYF
DNA: TGCGCCAGCAGCCGGGACGGGGGAGAGACCCAGTACTTC

V: TRBV9
D: TRBD1
size: -
J: TRBJ2-5
CDR3: CASSVGYRGQTQYF
DNA: TGTGCCAGCAGCGTAGGATACAGGGGACAGACCCAGTACTTC

V: TRBV19
D: -
size: few
J: TRBJ1-1
CDR3: CASGQQNTEAFF
DNA: TGTGCCAGTGGACAGCAGAACACTGAAGCTTTCTTT

V: TRBV6-1
D: -
size: -
J: TRBJ2-7
CDR3: CASSERERTEYEQYF
DNA: TGTGCCAGCAGTGAAAGAGAAAGGACAGAATACGAGCAGTACTTC

V: TRBV19
D: -
size: -
J: TRBJ1-1
CDR3: CASSVATSNTEAFF
DNA: TGTGCCAGTAGTGTGGCCACCTCGAACACTGAAGCTTTCTTT

V: TRBV11-2
D: -
size: -
J: TRBJ2-7
CDR3: CASSSGRGSSYEQYF
DNA: TGTGCCAGCAGCTCGGGACGGGGGAGCTCCTACGAGCAGTACTTC

V: TRBV25-1
D: -
size: once
J: TRBJ2-3
CDR3: CASSRRVGAQDTQYF
DNA: TGTGCCAGCAGCCGACGGGTGGGGGCTCAAGATACGCAGTATTTT

V: TRBV9
D: -
size: once
J: TRBJ2-2
CDR3: CASSVAWAGELFF
DNA: TGTGCCAGCAGCGTAGCTTGGGCTGGGGAGCTGTTTTTT

V: TRBV18
D: TRBD1
size: -
J: TRBJ1-2
CDR3: CASSPGGGGGYGYTF
DNA: TGTGCCAGCTCACCAGGAGGGGGCGGAGGCTATGGCTACACCTTC

V: TRBV28
D: -
size: -
J: TRBJ1-1
CDR3: CASSFGRGTEAFF
DNA: TGTGCCAGCAGTTTCGGCCGGGGAACTGAAGCTTTCTTT

V: TRBV4-2
D: TRBD1
size: -
J: TRBJ1-6
CDR3: CASSLSTGDNSPLHF
DNA: TGTGCCAGCAGCCTTTCGACAGGGGATAATTCACCCCTCCACTTT

V: TRBV13
D: -
size: few
J: TRBJ2-5
CDR3: CASNTGGRAETQYF
DNA: TGTGCCAGCAACACGGGGGGCCGAGCAGAGACCCAGTACTTC

V: TRBV6-1
D: -
size: -
J: TRBJ2-7
CDR3: CASSHLYEQYF
DNA: TGTGCCAGCAGTCACCTCTACGAGCAGTACTTC

V: TRBV18
D: TRBD1
size: -
J: TRBJ2-3
CDR3: CASSLTRTGGGTDTQYF
DNA: TGTGCCAGCTCCCTCACTCGTACAGGGGGCGGCACAGATACGCAGTATTTT

V: TRBV6-1
D: -
size: few
J: TRBJ1-4
CDR3: CASSEARVEKLFF
DNA: TGTGCCAGCAGTGAAGCCCGAGTTGAAAAACTGTTTTTT

V: TRBV5-6
D: TRBD1
size: -
J: TRBJ2-7
CDR3: CASSLGRTGGYEQYF
DNA: TGTGCCAGCAGCTTGGGGCGGACAGGGGGGTACGAGCAGTACTTC

V: TRBV2
D: TRBD2
size: -
J: TRBJ2-2
CDR3: CASSARDGGRNTGELFF
DNA: TGTGCCAGCAGTGCGAGGGACGGGGGGAGGAACACCGGGGAGCTGTTTTTT

V: TRBV6-1
D: -
size: -
J: TRBJ1-5
CDR3: CASSEAWQNQPQHF
DNA: TGTGCCAGCAGTGAAGCCTGGCAGAATCAGCCCCAGCATTTT

V: TRBV7-2
D: -
size: few
J: TRBJ2-7
CDR3: CASSLDRSRYEQYF
DNA: TGTGCCAGCAGCTTAGACAGGAGCCGCTACGAGCAGTACTTC

V: TRBV6-4
D: TRBD1
size: few
J: TRBJ2-7
CDR3: CASRDLRTGYWKQYF
DNA: TGTGCCAGCAGAGACCTCCGGACAGGGTATTGGAAGCAGTACTTC